Below, 8 T cell receptor beta chains from the same sample are listed, as sequenced in a study of blood T cell repertoires in COVID-19. Measured with immunoSEQ multiplex PCR; TCRdb has only the in-frame clones, and not every one. The sample holds some 190,000 clones, 88% seen once. The sequenced sample consisted of peripheral blood. The receptors come from a man aged 18-30 years with active or convalescent COVID-19.

This rearrangement joins TRBV5-1 to TRBJ2-2, with TRBD1 matching over 9 bases. Germline V gives CDR1 SGHRS, CDR2 YFSETQ. The length of the CDR3 is 15 residues. Losses at the gene ends were 4 bases for V and 5 bases for J; bases not matched to a gene: 6. CDR3 nucleotide sequence: TGCGCCAGCAGCCGGGACAGGGTGTCAACCGGGGAGCTGTTTTTT. This sequence encodes CASSRDRVSTGELFF.

This chain connects TRBV5-1 to TRBJ2-3, with 9 bases aligning to TRBD2. Losses at the gene ends were 0 bases for V and 2 bases for J; bases not matched to a gene: 10. CDR1 is SGHRS and CDR2 is YFSETQ in the germline V gene. This CDR3 is 18 amino acids long. The CDR3 is CASSLVMASGTVTDTQYF. CDR3 nucleotide sequence: TGCGCCAGCAGCTTGGTAATGGCTAGCGGGACAGTCACAGATACGCAGTATTTT.

The V call is TRBV30, the J call TRBJ1-5, with 7 bases fitting TRBD1. This CDR3 has 20 residues. Trimming removed 4 bases from V and 1 base from J; junction bases left unmatched: 22. The V gene's germline CDR1 is GTSNPN and CDR2 SVGIG (reference sequence). For the CDR3, the DNA is TGTGCCTGGACCCCCGACGGAGGGGGCAACAAGGTCCTGAGCAATCAGCCCCAGCATTTT. This sequence encodes CAWTPDGGGNKVLSNQPQHF.

The gene calls are TRBV7-9 and TRBJ2-7; D is unresolved. CDR1 is SEHNR and CDR2 is FQNEAQ in the germline V gene (reference sequence). The CDR3 is 12 amino acids. Trimming cost V 4 bases and J 0 bases, with 4 bases left between them. CDR3 protein: CASSSNSYEQYF. The CDR3 nucleotides are TGTGCCAGCAGCTCAAACTCCTACGAGCAGTACTTC.

The chain recombines TRBV9 with TRBJ1-3; 7 nucleotides agree with TRBD1. The trim removed 3 bases at V and 6 bases at J, leaving 6 bases unmatched. The CDR3 extends over 14 amino acids. Per germline, CDR1 SGDLS and CDR2 YYNGEE. The CDR3 DNA reads as TGTGCCAGCAGCGCCCCGGGACAGCTAAACACCATATATTTT. Translated: CASSAPGQLNTIYF. Combining the CDR3 with reference TRBV9 and TRBJ1-3 gives the whole variable domain DSGVTQTPKHLITATGQRVTLRCSPRSGDLSVYWYQQSLDQGLQFLIQYYNGEERAKGNILERFSAQQFPDLHSELNLSSLELGDSALYFCASSAPGQLNTIYFGEGSWLTVV.

The V gene is TRBV30, the J gene TRBJ1-5, with 10 bases aligning to TRBD1. V shed 1 base, J shed 3 bases, and the junction held 6 bases outside the gene matches. CDR1 is GTSNPN, CDR2 SVGIG, per germline (reference sequence). CDR3 length: 16 residues. The CDR3 bases are TGTGCCTGGAGTGGGACAGGGGGGCGATTCAATCAGCCCCAGCATTTT. Amino acids: CAWSGTGGRFNQPQHF.

The V call is TRBV9, the J call TRBJ1-2, with 7 bases lining up with TRBD1. In germline, CDR1 is SGDLS, CDR2 YYNGEE. The CDR3 has 16 amino acids. V lost 3 bases and J lost 4; bases outside the gene matches: 12. The CDR3 reads CASSAKPGQPIYGYTF. Here the CDR3 DNA reads TGTGCCAGCAGCGCGAAGCCGGGACAGCCTATCTATGGCTACACCTTC.

This rearrangement joins TRBV7-2 to TRBJ2-7; D gene unclear. Trimming took 1 base from V and 3 from J, leaving 4 bases between them. Germline assignment: CDR1 SGHTA and CDR2 FQGNSA. This CDR3 is built from 12 residues. The CDR3 DNA follows: TGTGCCAGCAGCTTAGAGAGCTACGAGCAGTACTTC. It translates to CASSLESYEQYF.